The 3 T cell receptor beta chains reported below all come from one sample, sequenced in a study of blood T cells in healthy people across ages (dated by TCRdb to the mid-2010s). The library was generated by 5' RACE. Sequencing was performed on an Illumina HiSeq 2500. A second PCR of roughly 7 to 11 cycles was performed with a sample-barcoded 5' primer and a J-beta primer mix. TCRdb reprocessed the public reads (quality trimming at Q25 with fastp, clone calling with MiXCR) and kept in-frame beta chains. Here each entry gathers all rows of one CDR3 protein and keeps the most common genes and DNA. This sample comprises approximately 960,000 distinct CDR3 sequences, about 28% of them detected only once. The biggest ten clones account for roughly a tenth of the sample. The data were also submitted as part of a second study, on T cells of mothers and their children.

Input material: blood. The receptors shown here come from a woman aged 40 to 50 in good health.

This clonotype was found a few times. CDR3 loop: CASSQDSDGNGYTF. CDR3 DNA sequence: TGCGCCAGCAGCCAAGATTCAGATGGCAATGGCTACACCTTC. V and J are TRBV4-3 and TRBJ1-2, with D unresolved. Trimming cost V 0 bases and J 6 bases, with 11 bases left between them. The CDR3 is 14 residues long. Germline V gene lookup returns CDR1 LGHNA and CDR2 YSLEER.

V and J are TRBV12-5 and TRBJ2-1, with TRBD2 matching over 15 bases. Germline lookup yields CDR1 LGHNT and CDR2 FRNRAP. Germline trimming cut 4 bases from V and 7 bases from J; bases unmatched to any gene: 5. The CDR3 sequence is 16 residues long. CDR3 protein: CASGWTSGGARNEQFF. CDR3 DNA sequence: TGTGCTAGTGGTTGGACTAGCGGGGGGGCAAGAAATGAGCAGTTCTTC.

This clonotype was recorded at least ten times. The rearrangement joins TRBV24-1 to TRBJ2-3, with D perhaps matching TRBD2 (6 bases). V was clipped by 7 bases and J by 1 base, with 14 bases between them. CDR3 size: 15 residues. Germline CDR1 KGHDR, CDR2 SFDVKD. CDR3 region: CATSETGLGTDTQYF. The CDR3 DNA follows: TGTGCCACCAGCGAAACGGGACTCGGCACAGATACGCAGTATTTT.